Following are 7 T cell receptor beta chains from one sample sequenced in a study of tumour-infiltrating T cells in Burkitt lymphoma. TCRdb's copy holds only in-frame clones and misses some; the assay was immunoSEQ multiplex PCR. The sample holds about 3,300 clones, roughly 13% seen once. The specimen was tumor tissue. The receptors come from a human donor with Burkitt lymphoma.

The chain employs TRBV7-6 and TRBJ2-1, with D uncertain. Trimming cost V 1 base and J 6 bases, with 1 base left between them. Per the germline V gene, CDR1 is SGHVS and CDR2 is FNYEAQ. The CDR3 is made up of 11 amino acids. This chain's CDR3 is CASSLGNEQFF. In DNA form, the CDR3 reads TGTGCCAGCAGCTTAGGCAATGAGCAGTTCTTC.

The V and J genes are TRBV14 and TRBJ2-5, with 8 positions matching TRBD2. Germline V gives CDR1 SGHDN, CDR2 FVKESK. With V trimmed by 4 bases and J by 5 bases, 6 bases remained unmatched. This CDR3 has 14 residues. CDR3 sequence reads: CASSPPTSDETQYF. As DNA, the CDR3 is TGTGCCAGCAGCCCTCCGACTAGCGACGAGACCCAGTACTTC. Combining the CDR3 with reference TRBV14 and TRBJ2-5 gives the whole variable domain EAGVTQFPSHSVIEKGQTVTLRCDPISGHDNLYWYRRVMGKEIKFLLHFVKESKQDESGMPNNRFLAERTGGTYSTLKVQPAELEDSGVYFCASSPPTSDETQYFGPGTRLLVL.

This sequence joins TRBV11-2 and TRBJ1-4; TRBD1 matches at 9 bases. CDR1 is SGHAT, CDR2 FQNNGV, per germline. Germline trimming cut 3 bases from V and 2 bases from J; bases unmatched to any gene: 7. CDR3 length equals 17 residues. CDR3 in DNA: TGTGCCAGCAGCTTGCAAGGACAGGGGCCGACTAATGAAAAACTGTTTTTT. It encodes CASSLQGQGPTNEKLFF. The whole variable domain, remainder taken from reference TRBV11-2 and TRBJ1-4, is EAGVAQSPRYKIIEKRQSVAFWCNPISGHATLYWYQQILGQGPKLLIQFQNNGVVDDSQLPKDRFSAERLKGVDSTLKIQPAKLEDSAVYLCASSLQGQGPTNEKLFFGSGTQLSVL.

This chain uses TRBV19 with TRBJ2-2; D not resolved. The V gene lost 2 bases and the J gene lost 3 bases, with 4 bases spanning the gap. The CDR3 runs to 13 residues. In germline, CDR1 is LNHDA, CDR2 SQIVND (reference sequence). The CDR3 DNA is TGTGCCAGTAGTATAATGGACACCGGGGAGCTGTTTTTT. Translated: CASSIMDTGELFF.

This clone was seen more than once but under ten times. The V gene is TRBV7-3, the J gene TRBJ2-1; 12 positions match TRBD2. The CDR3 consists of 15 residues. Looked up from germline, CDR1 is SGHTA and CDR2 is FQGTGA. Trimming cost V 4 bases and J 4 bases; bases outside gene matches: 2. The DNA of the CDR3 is TGTGCCAGCAGCTCTCTAGCGGGGGGGTACAATGAGCAGTTCTTC. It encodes CASSSLAGGYNEQFF. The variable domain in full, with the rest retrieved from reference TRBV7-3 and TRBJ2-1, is GAGVSQTPSNKVTEKGKYVELRCDPISGHTALYWYRQSLGQGPEFLIYFQGTGAADDSGLPNDRFFAVRPEGSVSTLKIQRTERGDSAVYLCASSSLAGGYNEQFFGPGTRLTVL.

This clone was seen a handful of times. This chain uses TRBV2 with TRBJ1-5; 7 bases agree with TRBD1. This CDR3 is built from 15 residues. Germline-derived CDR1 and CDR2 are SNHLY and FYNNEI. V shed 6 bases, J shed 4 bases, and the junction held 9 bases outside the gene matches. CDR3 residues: CASRSRQGRNQPQHF. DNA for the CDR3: TGTGCCAGCAGGTCCCGACAGGGACGGAATCAGCCCCAGCATTTT.

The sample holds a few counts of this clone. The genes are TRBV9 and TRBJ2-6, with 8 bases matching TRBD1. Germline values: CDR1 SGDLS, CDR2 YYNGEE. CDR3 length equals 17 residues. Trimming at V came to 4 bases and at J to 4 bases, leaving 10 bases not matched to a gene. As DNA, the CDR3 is TGTGCCAGCAGCCCCCGACAGGGGCTCCCCGGGGCCAACGTCCTGACTTTC. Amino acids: CASSPRQGLPGANVLTF.